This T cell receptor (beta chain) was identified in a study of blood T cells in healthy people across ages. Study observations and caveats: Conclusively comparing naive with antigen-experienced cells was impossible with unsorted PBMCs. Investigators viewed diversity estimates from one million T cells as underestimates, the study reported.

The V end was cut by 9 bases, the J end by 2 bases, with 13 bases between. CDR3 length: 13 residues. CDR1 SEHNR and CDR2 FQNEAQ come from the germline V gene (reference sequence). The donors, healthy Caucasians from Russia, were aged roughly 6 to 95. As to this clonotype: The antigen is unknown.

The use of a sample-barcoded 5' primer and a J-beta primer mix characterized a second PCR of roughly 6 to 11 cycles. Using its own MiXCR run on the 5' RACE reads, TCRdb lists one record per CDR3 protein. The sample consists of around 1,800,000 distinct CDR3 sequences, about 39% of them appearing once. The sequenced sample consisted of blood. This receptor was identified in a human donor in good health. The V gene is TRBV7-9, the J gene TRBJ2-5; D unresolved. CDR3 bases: TGTGCCAGTAGAACAGACGGGCAAGAGACCCAGTACTTC. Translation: CASRTDGQETQYF.